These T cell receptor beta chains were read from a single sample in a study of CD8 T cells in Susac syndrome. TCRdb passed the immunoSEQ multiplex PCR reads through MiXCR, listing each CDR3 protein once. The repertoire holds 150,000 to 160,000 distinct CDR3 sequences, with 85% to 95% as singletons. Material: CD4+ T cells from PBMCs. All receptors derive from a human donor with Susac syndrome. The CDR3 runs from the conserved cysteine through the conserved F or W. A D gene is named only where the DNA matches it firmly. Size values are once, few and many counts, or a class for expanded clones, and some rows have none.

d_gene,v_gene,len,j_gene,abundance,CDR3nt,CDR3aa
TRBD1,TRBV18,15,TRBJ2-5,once,TGTGCCAGCTCACCACCTGGGACAGCCCAAGAGACCCAGTACTTC,CASSPPGTAQETQYF
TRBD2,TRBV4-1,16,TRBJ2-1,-,TGCGCCAGCAGCCAAGGCGGGGGGGCCGAATTTCGACGGCAGTTCTTC,CASSQGGGAEFRRQFF
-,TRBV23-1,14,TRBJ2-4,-,TGCGCCAGCAAGACACGGGGAGGCAAAAACATTCAGTACTTC,CASKTRGGKNIQYF
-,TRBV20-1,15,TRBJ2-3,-,TGCAGTGCTAGAGGAACAGGGATAGGGACAGATACGCAGTATTTT,CSARGTGIGTDTQYF
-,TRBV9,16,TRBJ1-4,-,TGTGCCAGCAGCGGGGCCGCTGTAGCAACTAATGAAAAACTGTTTTTT,CASSGAAVATNEKLFF
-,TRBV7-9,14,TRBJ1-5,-,TGTGCCAGCAGCATGGCGGGTAGCAATCAGCCCCAGCATTTT,CASSMAGSNQPQHF
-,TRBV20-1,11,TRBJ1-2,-,TGCAGTTCGGACGGTAACTATGGCTACACCTTC,CSSDGNYGYTF
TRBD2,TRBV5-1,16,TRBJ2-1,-,TGCGCCAGCAGCTTGGTTGGAGCGGGGGGTTTCGGGGAGCAGTTCTTC,CASSLVGAGGFGEQFF
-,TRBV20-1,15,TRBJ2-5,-,TGCAGTGCTAGCGAGGCCTACAGGGTTCACGAGACCCAGTACTTC,CSASEAYRVHETQYF
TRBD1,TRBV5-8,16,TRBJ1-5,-,TGTGCCAGCAGCTCTGACAGGGGGCGAGACAATCAGCCCCAGCATTTT,CASSSDRGRDNQPQHF
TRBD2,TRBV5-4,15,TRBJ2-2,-,TGTGCCAGCAGCTTTAGCGGGGGGGCACCCGGGGAGCTGTTTTTT,CASSFSGGAPGELFF
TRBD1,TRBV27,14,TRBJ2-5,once,TGTGCCAGCAGTCCCACCCGACAGGGGGAGACCCAGTACTTC,CASSPTRQGETQYF
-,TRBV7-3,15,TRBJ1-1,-,TGTGCCAGCAGCGCGGGGGTCAGCGTGAACACTGAAGCTTTCTTT,CASSAGVSVNTEAFF
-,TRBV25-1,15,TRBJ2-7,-,TGTGCCAGCAGTACTGACCGTACCTATCGGGACGAGCAGTACTTC,CASSTDRTYRDEQYF
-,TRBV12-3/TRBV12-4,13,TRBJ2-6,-,TGTGCCAGTGCCAGCTCTGGGGCCAACGTCCTGACTTTC,CASASSGANVLTF
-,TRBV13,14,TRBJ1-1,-,TGTGCCAGCAGCCGAAACAGGGTTGGGACTGAAGCTTTCTTT,CASSRNRVGTEAFF
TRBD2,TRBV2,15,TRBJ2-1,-,TGTGCCAGCAGTACCGGGACTAGCGGATACAATGAGCAGTTCTTC,CASSTGTSGYNEQFF
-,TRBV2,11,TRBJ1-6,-,TGTGCCAGCAGTGAGGGTTCACCCCTCCACTTT,CASSEGSPLHF
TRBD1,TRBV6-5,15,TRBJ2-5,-,TGTGCCAGCAGTTACTCGTGGACAGGGGGAGAGACCCAGTACTTC,CASSYSWTGGETQYF
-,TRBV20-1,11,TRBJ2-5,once,TGCAGTGGTGTAGCCCAAGAGACCCAGTACTTC,CSGVAQETQYF
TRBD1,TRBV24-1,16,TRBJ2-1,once,TGTGCCACCAGTGGGCTGGGGACAGGGCTCTACAATGAGCAGTTCTTC,CATSGLGTGLYNEQFF
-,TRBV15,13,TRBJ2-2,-,TGTGCCACTAAGGAGGGGGCCCCCGGGGAGCTGTTTTTT,CATKEGAPGELFF
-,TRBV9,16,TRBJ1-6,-,TGTGCCAGCAGCGTAGCTACGGGGACGGGAAATTCACCCCTCCACTTT,CASSVATGTGNSPLHF
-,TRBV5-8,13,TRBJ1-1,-,TGTGCCAGCAGCTTACACTGGAACACTGAAGCTTTCTTT,CASSLHWNTEAFF
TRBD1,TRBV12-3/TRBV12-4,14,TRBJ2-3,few,TGTGCCAGCAGTTCGGGACAGAGCACAGATACGCAGTATTTT,CASSSGQSTDTQYF
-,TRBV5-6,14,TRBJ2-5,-,TGTGCCAGCAGCTCGGCCGGGACGGGGGAGACCCAGTACTTC,CASSSAGTGETQYF
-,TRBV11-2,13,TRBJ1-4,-,TGTGCCACCGGGAGGACAACTAATGAAAAACTGTTTTTT,CATGRTTNEKLFF